The following is a T cell receptor beta chain sequence with its context. Its antigen is unknown. The CDR3 has 14 amino acids. After removal of 5 bases from V and 7 bases from J, the junction contained 6 bases not matched to a gene. The germline CDR1 and CDR2 sequences are SGHAT and FQNNGV. This entry belongs to a study of T-cell reconstitution after alpha-beta-depleted transplantation in children. Whole-study findings and limits: After one year, T-cell counts and TCRbeta diversity mostly came from new T cells. Surviving recipient T cells and thymic progenitors accounted for the high day-60 TCRbeta diversity observed in some patients. As was reported, about two months after transplant, alpha-beta T cells came from several hundred expanded graft clones.

TCRbeta library preparation incorporated unique molecular identifiers. TCRdb called the PCR reads again in MiXCR, with one record for every CDR3 protein. Of hundreds of thousands of distinct CDR3 sequences in the sample, around 15% were seen once. This TCR derives from a boy less than two years old who had a stem cell transplant for Wiskott-Aldrich syndrome, so the T cells may come from the graft donor. The V gene is TRBV11-2, the J gene TRBJ2-4, with TRBD1 matching over 9 bases. This sample comprised PBMCs, mostly from graft donor cells, obtained 360 days after TCRalphabeta/CD19-depleted stem cell transplant. This chain's CDR3 is CASSLGTGWNIQYF. The CDR3 DNA sequence: TGTGCCAGCAGCCTCGGGACAGGGTGGAACATTCAGTACTTC. Complete variable domain (other parts from reference TRBV11-2 and TRBJ2-4): EAGVAQSPRYKIIEKRQSVAFWCNPISGHATLYWYQQILGQGPKLLIQFQNNGVVDDSQLPKDRFSAERLKGVDSTLKIQPAKLEDSAVYLCASSLGTGWNIQYFGAGTRLSVL.